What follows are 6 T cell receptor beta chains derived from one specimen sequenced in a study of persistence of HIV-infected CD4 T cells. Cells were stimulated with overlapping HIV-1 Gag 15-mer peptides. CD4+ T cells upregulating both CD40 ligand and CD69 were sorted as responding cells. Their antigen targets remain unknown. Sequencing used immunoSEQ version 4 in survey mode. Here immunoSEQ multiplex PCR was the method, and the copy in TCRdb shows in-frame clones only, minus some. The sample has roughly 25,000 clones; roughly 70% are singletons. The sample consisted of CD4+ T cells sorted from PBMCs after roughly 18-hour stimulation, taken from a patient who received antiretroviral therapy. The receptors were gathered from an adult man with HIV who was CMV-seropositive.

The CDR3 spells CASSEPPGGGELFF. As DNA, the CDR3 is TGTGCCAGCAGTGAACCCCCAGGGGGCGGGGAGCTGTTTTTT. J is TRBJ2-2 and V is TRBV2; 7 nucleotides line up with TRBD1. V shed 2 bases, J shed 7 bases, and the junction held 4 bases outside the gene matches. This CDR3 comprises 14 residues. Germline CDR1 reads SNHLY; CDR2 reads FYNNEI.

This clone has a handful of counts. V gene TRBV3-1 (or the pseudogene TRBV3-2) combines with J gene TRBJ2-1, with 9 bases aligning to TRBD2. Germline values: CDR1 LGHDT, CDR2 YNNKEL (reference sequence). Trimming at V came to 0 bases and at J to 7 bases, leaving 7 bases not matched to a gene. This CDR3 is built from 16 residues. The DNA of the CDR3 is TGTGCCAGCAGCCAAGATCTTGGAGGACTAGCGAATGAGCAGTTCTTC. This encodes CASSQDLGGLANEQFF.

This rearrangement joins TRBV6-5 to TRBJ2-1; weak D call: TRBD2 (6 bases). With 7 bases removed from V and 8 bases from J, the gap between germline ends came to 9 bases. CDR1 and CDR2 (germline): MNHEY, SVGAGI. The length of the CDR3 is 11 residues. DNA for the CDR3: TGTGCCAGCAAAAGACTAGATGAGCAGTTCTTC. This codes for CASKRLDEQFF.

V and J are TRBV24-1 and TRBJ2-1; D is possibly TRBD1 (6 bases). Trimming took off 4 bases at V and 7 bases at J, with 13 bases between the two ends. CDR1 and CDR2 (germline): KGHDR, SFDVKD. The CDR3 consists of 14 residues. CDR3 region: CATSDPGQTNEQFF. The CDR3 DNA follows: TGTGCCACCAGTGACCCAGGACAGACGAATGAGCAGTTCTTC.

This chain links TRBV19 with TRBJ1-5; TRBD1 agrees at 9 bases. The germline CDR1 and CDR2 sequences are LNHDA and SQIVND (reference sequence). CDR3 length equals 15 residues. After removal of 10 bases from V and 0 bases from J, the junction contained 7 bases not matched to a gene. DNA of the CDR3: TGTGCCACCTTGGACAGGGGATTTAGCAATCAGCCCCAGCATTTT. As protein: CATLDRGFSNQPQHF.

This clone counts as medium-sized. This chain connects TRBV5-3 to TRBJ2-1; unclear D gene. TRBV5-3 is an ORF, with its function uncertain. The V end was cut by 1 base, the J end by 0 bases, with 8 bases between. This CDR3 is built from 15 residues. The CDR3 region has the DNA TGTGCCAGAAGCTTGTTATACCCCTCCTACAATGAGCAGTTCTTC. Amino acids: CARSLLYPSYNEQFF.